This TCR beta chain was captured in a study of breast tumors, draining lymph nodes, adjacent tissues. Whole-study findings and limits: Tumor and nontumor repertoires were significantly more similar in luminal-like than in basal-like breast cancer. Tumors had less TCR diversity than lymph nodes, more than nontumor tissue. Most tumor T cells seemingly derive from lymph node, then expand in tumor. Tumor T cell lymph node origin was a supported hypothesis, not proven.

In TCRdb, the multiplex PCR reads were re-called with MiXCR into one record per CDR3 protein. The repertoire has a few hundred thousand distinct CDR3 sequences, approximately 36% of them found once; the top ten carry approximately 3.3%. With regard to this clonotype: What it binds is unknown.

Axillary draining lymph nodes of breast cancer patients supplied the node samples. The TCR was taken from a female donor with breast cancer. Some clones in this sample may be carry-over from other donors' samples. What was sequenced was axillary lymph node tissue.

The CDR3 region is CASSRGLAGGGNEQYF. The CDR3 DNA follows: TGTGCCAGCAGCCGCGGGCTAGCGGGAGGAGGTAATGAGCAGTATTTT. The chain combines TRBV7-9 with TRBJ2-3; 11 bases map to TRBD2. Germline CDR1 and CDR2: SEHNR and FQNEAQ (reference sequence). CDR3 length: 16 amino acids. The V segment lost 5 bases and the J segment 11 bases; nucleotides outside the gene matches: 15.